The sequence of this T cell receptor beta chain was determined in a study of blood T cell repertoires in COVID-19. Turning to the study itself: Acute-phase and convalescent COVID-19 samples originated in the United States, Italy and Spain.

Profiled with immunoSEQ multiplex PCR; TCRdb holds only in-frame clones, not every one. The sample holds under 35,000 clones; approximately 92% are singletons and the top ten take over 9.5%. Sequencing input: peripheral blood. The origin of this receptor is a man in his 60s with acute or convalescent COVID-19.

The chain's CDR3 is CASSAPTGIEQFF. As DNA, the CDR3 is TGTGCCAGCAGCGCCCCTACAGGGATTGAGCAGTTCTTC. The V and J genes are TRBV9 and TRBJ2-1; tentative D call: TRBD1 (6 bases). The ends were cut back, 3 bases at V and 9 bases at J, with 13 bases in the middle. The CDR3 is 13 amino acids. CDR1 and CDR2 (germline): SGDLS, YYNGEE.